This note documents a single T cell receptor beta chain sequence. What it binds is not known. The source of the sample is a study of OX40 agonist ivuxolimab in advanced cancers. Study context: At 0.01 to 10 mg/kg, ivuxolimab was administered intravenously to patients every 2 weeks. Three partial responders included one hepatocellular carcinoma patient and two cutaneous melanoma patients.

Drawing of blood for sampling happened at baseline, at cycle 4 day 1, and at cycle 7 day 1. Findings and caveats of the study: There were also nonresponders showing low normalized T-cell clonal expansion.

Germline V gives CDR1 MDHEN, CDR2 SYDVKM. CDR3 length: 15 amino acids. Trimming took 7 bases from V and 0 from J, leaving 13 bases between them. This table comes from immunoSEQ multiplex PCR, and its TCRdb copy is limited to in-frame clones, with some not included. The sample carries tens of thousands of clones, 87% recorded once. The sample in question was CD4+ or CD8+ T cells sorted from blood, obtained in a trial of the OX40 agonist ivuxolimab. This receptor was obtained from an adult with an advanced solid tumor such as melanoma, head and neck, liver or kidney cancer. V gene TRBV28 combines with J gene TRBJ1-3; D gene uncertain. The CDR3 loop is CASKGFGLSGNTIYF. CDR3 bases: TGTGCCAGCAAAGGGTTTGGACTCTCTGGAAACACCATATATTTT.